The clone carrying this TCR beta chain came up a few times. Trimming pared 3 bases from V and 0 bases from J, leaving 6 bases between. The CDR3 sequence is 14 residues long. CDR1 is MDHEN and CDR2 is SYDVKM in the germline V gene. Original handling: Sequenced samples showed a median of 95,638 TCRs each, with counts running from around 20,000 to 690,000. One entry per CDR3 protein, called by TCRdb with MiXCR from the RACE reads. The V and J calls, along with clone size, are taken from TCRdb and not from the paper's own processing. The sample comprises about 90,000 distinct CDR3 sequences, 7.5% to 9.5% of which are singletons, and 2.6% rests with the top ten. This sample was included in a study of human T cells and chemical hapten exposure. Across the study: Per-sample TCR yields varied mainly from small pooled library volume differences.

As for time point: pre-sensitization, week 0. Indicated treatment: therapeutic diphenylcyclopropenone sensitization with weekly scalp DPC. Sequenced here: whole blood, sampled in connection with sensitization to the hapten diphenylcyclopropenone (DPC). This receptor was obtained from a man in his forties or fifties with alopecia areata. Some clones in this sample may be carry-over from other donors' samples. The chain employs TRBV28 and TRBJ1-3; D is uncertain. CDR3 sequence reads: CASSLARSGNTIYF. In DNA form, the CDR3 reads TGTGCCAGCAGTTTGGCCCGCTCTGGAAACACCATATATTTT.